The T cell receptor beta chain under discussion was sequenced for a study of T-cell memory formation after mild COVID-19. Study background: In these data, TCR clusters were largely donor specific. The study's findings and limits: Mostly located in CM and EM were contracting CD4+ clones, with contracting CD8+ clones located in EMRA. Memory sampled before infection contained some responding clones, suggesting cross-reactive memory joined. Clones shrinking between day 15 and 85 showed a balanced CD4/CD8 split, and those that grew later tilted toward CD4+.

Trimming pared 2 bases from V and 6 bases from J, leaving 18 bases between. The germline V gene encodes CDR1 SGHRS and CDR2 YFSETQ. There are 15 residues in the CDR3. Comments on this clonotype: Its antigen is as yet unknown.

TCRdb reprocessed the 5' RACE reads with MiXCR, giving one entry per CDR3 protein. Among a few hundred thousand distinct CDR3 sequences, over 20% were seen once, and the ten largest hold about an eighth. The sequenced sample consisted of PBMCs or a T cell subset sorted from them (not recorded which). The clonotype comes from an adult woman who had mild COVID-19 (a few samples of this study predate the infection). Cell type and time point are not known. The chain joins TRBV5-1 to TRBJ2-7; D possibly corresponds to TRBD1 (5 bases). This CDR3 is CASSLRQGMGAEQYF. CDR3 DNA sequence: TGCGCCAGCAGCTTACGCCAGGGTATGGGCGCCGAGCAGTACTTC.